A single sample is the source of the 23 T cell receptor beta chains below, sequenced in a study of blood T cell repertoires in COVID-19. Generated by immunoSEQ multiplex PCR, the TCRdb table keeps only in-frame clones and is missing some. The profile shows roughly 59,000 clones, around 80% of them singletons. The sample consisted of peripheral blood. The receptors shown here come from an elderly man with acute or convalescent COVID-19.

This chain connects TRBV12-3 or TRBV12-4 to TRBJ2-5; a possible D gene is TRBD1 (6 bases). V was trimmed by 5 bases and J by 3 bases, leaving 10 bases between them. CDR3 length: 13 residues. The CDR3 coding sequence is TGTGCCAGCAGTCAGGACAGAAAAGAGACCCAGTACTTC. Amino acids: CASSQDRKETQYF.

V gene TRBV2 combines with J gene TRBJ2-7; 12 bases are a match to TRBD2. CDR1 is SNHLY and CDR2 is FYNNEI in the germline V gene. The length of the CDR3 is 14 residues. V lost 6 bases to trimming and J lost 2 bases; unmatched junction nucleotides: 2. CDR3 in amino acids: CASRGLAGTYEQYF. CDR3 coding DNA: TGTGCCAGCAGGGGACTAGCGGGTACCTACGAGCAGTACTTC.

The chain is built from TRBV5-1 and TRBJ1-2; possible D gene TRBD1, 6 bases. V shed 7 bases and J shed 6 bases, with 13 bases lying between them. The CDR3 is 12 residues long. CDR1 SGHRS and CDR2 YFSETQ come from the germline V gene. CDR3 sequence: CASVDSGDGYTF. The DNA of the CDR3 is TGCGCCAGCGTGGATTCAGGGGATGGCTACACCTTC.

The rearrangement links TRBV9 to TRBJ1-5; a possible D gene is TRBD1 (6 bases). Germline assignment: CDR1 SGDLS and CDR2 YYNGEE. The CDR3 is made up of 14 amino acids. Trimming cost V 4 bases and J 7 bases, with 15 bases left between them. The CDR3 protein is CASSTGLGGQPQHF. The CDR3 nucleotides are TGTGCCAGCAGCACAGGGTTGGGCGGGCAGCCCCAGCATTTT.

The chain links TRBV5-1 to TRBJ1-1; TRBD1 might be the D (6 bases). This CDR3 contains 19 residues. Per germline, CDR1 SGHRS and CDR2 YFSETQ. Trimming left V 4 bases short and J 1 base short, with 26 bases between. The CDR3 DNA follows: TGCGCCAGCAGCGTCGCTCCCGGGACACAGGGACGGCGGAACACTGAAGCTTTCTTT. The encoded protein is CASSVAPGTQGRRNTEAFF.

The chain carries TRBV2 and TRBJ2-2; D may be TRBD1 (5 bases). Per germline, CDR1 SNHLY and CDR2 FYNNEI. This CDR3 is 12 amino acids long. V was cut by 11 bases and J by 5 bases, with 12 bases left in between. The CDR3 is CAVTTVTGELFF. CDR3 sequence (DNA): TGTGCCGTCACGACAGTTACCGGGGAGCTGTTTTTT.

The chain uses TRBV14 and TRBJ2-1, with 7 bases matching TRBD2. Trimming cost V 4 bases and J 7 bases; bases outside gene matches: 10. Germline values: CDR1 SGHDN, CDR2 FVKESK. The CDR3 contains 15 residues. CDR3 nucleotide sequence: TGTGCCAGCAGCCCATATTTGGGGGGGAGGAATGAGCAGTTCTTC. Its translation: CASSPYLGGRNEQFF.

The V call is TRBV30, the J call TRBJ1-5; 8 nucleotides match TRBD1. Germline V gene lookup returns CDR1 GTSNPN and CDR2 SVGIG (reference sequence). V trimming: 3 bases; J trimming: 5 bases; junction bases outside the gene matches: 9. The CDR3 covers 15 residues. Written as DNA, the CDR3 is TGTGCCTGGAGCCCTAGGACAGGGTCTTATCAGCCCCAGCATTTT. Residues: CAWSPRTGSYQPQHF.

V is TRBV29-1 and J is TRBJ1-2; 8 positions match TRBD1. Trimming removed 4 bases from V and 8 bases from J; junction bases left unmatched: 9. This CDR3 comprises 13 residues. Looked up from germline, CDR1 is SQVTM and CDR2 is ANQGSEA. In nucleotides, the CDR3 is TGCAGCGTTGTGGGAGGGACAGGAGAAGGCTACACCTTC. Translating gives CSVVGGTGEGYTF.

This chain uses TRBV5-1 with TRBJ1-5, with D maybe TRBD1 (6 bases). Germline CDR1 reads SGHRS; CDR2 reads YFSETQ. V dropped 7 bases and J dropped 0 bases, with 14 bases sitting between them. There are 15 residues in the CDR3. DNA of the CDR3: TGCGCCAGCCGTCCCGGGACAAATAGCAATCAGCCCCAGCATTTT. This codes for CASRPGTNSNQPQHF.

The V gene is TRBV23-1, the J gene TRBJ2-5; D is undetermined. TRBV23-1 is recorded as an ORF, its role being uncertain. The CDR3 length is 14 residues. Trimming took off 6 bases at V and 2 bases at J, with 13 bases between the two ends. This chain's CDR3 is CASRRTVTQETQYF. In DNA form, the CDR3 reads TGCGCCAGCAGGCGAACAGTAACACAAGAGACCCAGTACTTC.

Here the CDR3 reads CASTNPDWYSGNTIYF. The CDR3, as DNA: TGTGCCAGCACCAACCCAGACTGGTACTCTGGAAACACCATATATTTT. The V call is TRBV7-9, the J call TRBJ1-3, with D uncertain. Germline values: CDR1 SEHNR, CDR2 FQNEAQ (reference sequence). This CDR3 is built from 16 residues. Trimming left V 7 bases short and J 0 bases short, with 16 bases between.

J is TRBJ1-5 and V is TRBV6-2 or TRBV6-3; D is unresolved. The CDR3 runs to 14 residues. Deletions cut 5 bases from V and 0 bases from J, with 8 bases between. The V gene's germline CDR1 is MNHEY and CDR2 SVGEGT. The CDR3 spells CASSPIDSNQPQHF. The DNA of the CDR3 is TGTGCCAGCAGTCCCATAGATAGCAATCAGCCCCAGCATTTT.

This rearrangement joins TRBV28 to TRBJ2-3; D perhaps matches TRBD1 (5 bases). V was shortened by 8 bases and J by 1 base, with 16 bases between the two germline ends. Per germline, CDR1 MDHEN and CDR2 SYDVKM. The CDR3 runs 15 residues. The CDR3 region has the DNA TGTGCCAGCTCCCCGAGGTGGGGCCGCACAGATACGCAGTATTTT. It yields the protein CASSPRWGRTDTQYF.

The chain is built from TRBV2 and TRBJ1-2; possible D gene TRBD1, 5 bases. V was clipped by 7 bases and J by 2 bases, with 11 bases between them. CDR3 length: 13 amino acids. Germline loops: CDR1 SNHLY, CDR2 FYNNEI. The CDR3 sequence: CASNTGVNYGYTF. The CDR3 DNA reads as TGTGCCAGCAACACAGGCGTAAACTATGGCTACACCTTC.

The chain carries TRBV28 and TRBJ2-5; 7 bases are a match to TRBD2. The CDR3 spans 15 residues. J gave up 4 bases and V 8 bases, and 13 bases lay outside the gene matches. The germline V gene encodes CDR1 MDHEN and CDR2 SYDVKM. The CDR3 is CASVPSAGVGETQYF. In DNA form, the CDR3 reads TGTGCCAGCGTCCCTTCCGCGGGGGTCGGAGAGACCCAGTACTTC.

This clone was observed a handful of times. The genes are TRBV4-3 and TRBJ2-3, with 15 bases identical to TRBD2. V lost 0 bases to trimming and J lost 2 bases; unmatched junction nucleotides: 6. Germline lookup yields CDR1 LGHNA and CDR2 YSLEER. The CDR3 runs 19 residues. This chain's CDR3 is CASSQEGLAGGGPTDTQYF. For the CDR3, the DNA is TGCGCCAGCAGCCAAGAAGGACTAGCGGGAGGGGGCCCCACAGATACGCAGTATTTT.

The chain uses TRBV13 and TRBJ2-7, with D possibly TRBD2 on 5 matching bases. Deletions cut 5 bases from V and 5 bases from J, with 19 bases between. The V gene's germline CDR1 is PRHDT and CDR2 FYEKMQ (reference sequence). This CDR3 is 15 amino acids long. CDR3 sequence: CASSGLSSEGNEQYF. For the CDR3, the DNA is TGTGCCAGCAGCGGCCTAAGTAGCGAGGGTAACGAGCAGTACTTC.

The V and J genes are TRBV6-2 or TRBV6-3 and TRBJ2-1; the match to TRBD2 covers 8 bases. Germline trimming cut 6 bases from V and 8 bases from J; bases unmatched to any gene: 15. The CDR3 length is 16 residues. Looked up from germline, CDR1 is MNHEY and CDR2 is SVGEGT. As DNA, the CDR3 is TGTGCCAGCAGCCCCGGCGGGGCGGGAGGAGGGGATGAGCAGTTCTTC. Amino acid sequence: CASSPGGAGGGDEQFF.

The CDR3 loop reads CASSPRRGAYNEQFF. The CDR3 DNA sequence: TGTGCCAGCAGCCCCCGGCGGGGGGCCTACAATGAGCAGTTCTTC. The V gene is TRBV7-2, the J gene TRBJ2-1; 8 bases match TRBD2. This CDR3 region has 15 residues. Germline lookup yields CDR1 SGHTA and CDR2 FQGNSA. V lost 5 bases, J lost 2 bases, and 5 bases stayed unmatched.

This clone was counted a few times. This sequence joins TRBV28 and TRBJ2-7; TRBD2 agrees at 7 bases. The CDR3 loop spans 13 amino acids. In germline, CDR1 is MDHEN, CDR2 SYDVKM. V lost 2 bases, J lost 3 bases, and 1 base stayed unmatched. The CDR3 nucleotides are TGTGCCAGCAGTTTAGCGGGAGACTACGAGCAGTACTTC. Translation: CASSLAGDYEQYF.

The CDR3 region has the DNA TGCGCCAGCAGCTTATCCGGGGACAGATATTACACTGAAGCTTTCTTT. It specifies CASSLSGDRYYTEAFF. The J gene is TRBJ1-1, the V gene TRBV5-1; 7 bases align to TRBD1. The CDR3 consists of 16 residues. Germline V gene data show CDR1 as SGHRS and CDR2 as YFSETQ. The V gene end was trimmed by 2 bases and the J gene end by 3 bases; junction bases not matched to a gene: 10.

The chain recombines TRBV4-1 with TRBJ2-7; TRBD2 matches at 14 bases. This CDR3 region has 16 residues. Per the germline V gene, CDR1 is MGHRA and CDR2 is YSYEKL. With V trimmed by 3 bases and J by 6 bases, 7 bases remained unmatched. This chain's CDR3 is CASSHGTSGRGSEQYF. CDR3 sequence (DNA): TGCGCCAGCAGCCACGGGACTAGCGGGAGAGGAAGCGAGCAGTACTTC.